The TCR beta chain described here comes from a study of blood T cell repertoires in COVID-19. Study information: Acute and convalescent COVID-19 specimens originated in the United States, Italy and Spain.

Original processing notes: Amplification with reference gene primers provided the estimates of nucleated cell counts. Measured with immunoSEQ multiplex PCR; TCRdb has only the in-frame clones, and not every one. The DNA gave D and trimming, while V, J and clone size come from that table. The repertoire holds 260,000 or so clones, with roughly 86% as singletons. V was trimmed by 5 bases and J by 2 bases, leaving 12 bases between them. The CDR3 extends over 14 amino acids. The germline CDR1 and CDR2 sequences are MNHEY and SMNVEV (reference sequence). The sample was peripheral blood. The receptor comes from a man between 18 and 35 years old with active or convalescent COVID-19. The rearrangement joins TRBV27 to TRBJ1-2; unclear D gene. This CDR3 is CASSPTRSNYGYTF. CDR3 sequence (DNA): TGTGCCAGCAGTCCTACGAGATCCAACTATGGCTACACCTTC.